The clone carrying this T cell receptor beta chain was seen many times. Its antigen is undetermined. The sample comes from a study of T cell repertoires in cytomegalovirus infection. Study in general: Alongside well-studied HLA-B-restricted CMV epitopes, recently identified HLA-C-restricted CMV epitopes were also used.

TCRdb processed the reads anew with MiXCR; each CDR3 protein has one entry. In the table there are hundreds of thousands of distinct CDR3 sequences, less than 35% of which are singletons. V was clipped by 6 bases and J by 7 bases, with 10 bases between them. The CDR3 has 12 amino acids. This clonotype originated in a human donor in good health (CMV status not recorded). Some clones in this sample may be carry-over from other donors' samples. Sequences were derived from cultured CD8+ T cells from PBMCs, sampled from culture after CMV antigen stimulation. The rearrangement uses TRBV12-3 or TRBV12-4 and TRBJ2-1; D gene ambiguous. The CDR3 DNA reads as TGTGCCAGCAGCGTTTCGCGGAATGAGCAGTTCTTC. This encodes CASSVSRNEQFF.